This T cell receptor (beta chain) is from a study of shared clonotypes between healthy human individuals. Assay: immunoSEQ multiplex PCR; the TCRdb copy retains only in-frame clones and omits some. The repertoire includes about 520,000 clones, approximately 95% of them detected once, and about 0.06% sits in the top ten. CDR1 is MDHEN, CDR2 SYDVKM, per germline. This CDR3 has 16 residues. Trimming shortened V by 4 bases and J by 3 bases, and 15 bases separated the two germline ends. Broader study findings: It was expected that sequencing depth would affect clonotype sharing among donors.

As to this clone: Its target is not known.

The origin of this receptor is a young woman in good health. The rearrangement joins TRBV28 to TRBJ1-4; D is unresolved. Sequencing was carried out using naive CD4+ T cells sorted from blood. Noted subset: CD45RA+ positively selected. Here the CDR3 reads CASSSQEAGSNEKLFF. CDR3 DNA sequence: TGTGCCAGCAGTTCCCAAGAAGCGGGTTCTAATGAAAAACTGTTTTTT.